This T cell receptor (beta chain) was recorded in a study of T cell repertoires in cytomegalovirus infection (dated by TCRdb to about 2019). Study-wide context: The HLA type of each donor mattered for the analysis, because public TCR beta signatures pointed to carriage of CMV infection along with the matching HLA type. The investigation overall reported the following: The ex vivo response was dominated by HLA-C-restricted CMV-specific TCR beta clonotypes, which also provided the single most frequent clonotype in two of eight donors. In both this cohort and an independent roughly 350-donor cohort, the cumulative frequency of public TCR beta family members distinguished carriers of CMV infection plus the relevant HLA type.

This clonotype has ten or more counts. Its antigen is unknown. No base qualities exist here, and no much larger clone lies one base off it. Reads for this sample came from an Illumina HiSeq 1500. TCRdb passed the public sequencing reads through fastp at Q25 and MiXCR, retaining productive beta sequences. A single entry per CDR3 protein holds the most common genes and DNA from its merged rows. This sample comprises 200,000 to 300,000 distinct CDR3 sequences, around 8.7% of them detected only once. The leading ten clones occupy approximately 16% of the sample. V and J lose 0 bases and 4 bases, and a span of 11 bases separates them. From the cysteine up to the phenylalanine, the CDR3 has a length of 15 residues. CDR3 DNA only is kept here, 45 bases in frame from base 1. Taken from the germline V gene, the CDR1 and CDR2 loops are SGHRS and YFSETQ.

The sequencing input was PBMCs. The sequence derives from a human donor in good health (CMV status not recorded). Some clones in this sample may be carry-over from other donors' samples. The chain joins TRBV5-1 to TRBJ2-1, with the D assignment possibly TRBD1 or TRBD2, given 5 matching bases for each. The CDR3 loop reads CASSLDEGRYNEQFF. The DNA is TGCGCCAGCAGCTTGGACGAGGGGAGATACAATGAGCAGTTCTTC.